This entry lists 12 T cell receptor beta chains sequenced from one sample in a study of T cells expressing NK-cell markers. TCRdb re-called the 5' RACE reads; every CDR3 protein appears as one record, without DNA. This repertoire comprises fewer than 550,000 distinct CDR3 sequences; its ten largest clones make up around 1.4%. Input material: blood T cells: a sorted CD56 or NKG2C T cell subset, CD4+ or CD8+ T cells, or bulk PBMC T cells (not recorded which). These receptors were collected from a woman in her fifties or sixties in good health.

CDR3: CASSFDGLSHNSPLHF. V usage is TRBV27 and J usage is TRBJ1-6. The germline CDR1 and CDR2 sequences are MNHEY and SMNVEV (reference sequence). This CDR3 has 16 amino acids.

V is TRBV7-9 and J is TRBJ2-1; there is no DNA to check the TCRdb D call of TRBD1. The CDR3 runs 15 residues. The germline gives CDR1 SEHNR, CDR2 FQNEAQ (reference sequence). The CDR3 reads CASSLGQGQNNEQFF.

V usage is TRBV14 and J usage is TRBJ2-7; TCRdb designates TRBD2, a call that cannot be tested without DNA. Germline assignment: CDR1 SGHDN and CDR2 FVKESK. The CDR3 extends over 14 amino acids. CDR3 sequence reads: CASSQDRTSGSKYF.

V and J are TRBV7-9 and TRBJ1-2; TCRdb calls TRBD1, which cannot be checked without DNA. The CDR3 has 14 amino acids. Germline CDR1 SEHNR, CDR2 FQNEAQ (reference sequence). This CDR3 is CASSLAVVGAGYTF. The complete variable domain, with remaining parts taken from reference TRBV7-9 and TRBJ1-2, reads DTGVSQNPRHKITKRGQNVTFRCDPISEHNRLYWYRQTLGQGPEFLTYFQNEAQLEKSRLLSDRFSAERPKGSFSTLEIQRTEQGDSAMYLCASSLAVVGAGYTFGSGTRLTVV.

The chain has TRBV27 and TRBJ2-1; the TRBD2 assignment by TCRdb is unverifiable without DNA. CDR3 length equals 15 residues. Germline-derived CDR1 and CDR2 are MNHEY and SMNVEV (reference sequence). CDR3 protein: CASSHRLALYNEQFF.

The chain is built from TRBV3-1 and TRBJ2-1; lacking DNA, the TRBD1 call made by TCRdb goes unchecked. The CDR3 contains 16 residues. Per the germline V gene, CDR1 is LGHDT and CDR2 is YNNKEL (reference sequence). The CDR3 is CASSQVSGTGGSEQFF.

V and J are TRBV15 and TRBJ2-1; no DNA is available, so the TRBD1 call from TCRdb remains unchecked. Germline V lookup: CDR1 LNHNV, CDR2 YYDKDF (reference sequence). The CDR3 runs to 17 residues. The CDR3: CATSTGGWDSPYNEQFF.

The chain has TRBV7-6 and TRBJ2-1. Looked up from germline, CDR1 is SGHVS and CDR2 is FNYEAQ. The CDR3 runs 12 residues. The CDR3 region is CASSAGRDEQFF.

The chain joins TRBV7-8 to TRBJ1-1; the D gene TCRdb calls, TRBD1, cannot be checked with no DNA. CDR1 SGHVS and CDR2 FQNEAQ come from the germline V gene. The CDR3 has 15 amino acids. CDR3 sequence: CASSLGQGAPTEAFF.

This chain links TRBV6-2 or TRBV6-3 with TRBJ2-3; TCRdb proposes TRBD2, but this gene call is untestable without DNA. The CDR3 spans 17 residues. Germline V gene data show CDR1 as MNHEY and CDR2 as SVGEGT. The CDR3 spells CASSYRRGGLARDTQYF.

The CDR3: CASSLRGTDYNEQFF. V usage is TRBV11-2 and J usage is TRBJ2-1; TCRdb indicates TRBD1, and absent DNA this call remains unverified. The CDR3 length is 15 residues. Germline V lookup: CDR1 SGHAT, CDR2 FQNNGV.

This rearrangement joins TRBV2 to TRBJ2-1; TCRdb gives TRBD2 as the D gene, but with no DNA this cannot be confirmed. This CDR3 has 15 amino acids. Per the germline V gene, CDR1 is SNHLY and CDR2 is FYNNEI. CDR3 residues: CASSPGHFQAGEQFF.